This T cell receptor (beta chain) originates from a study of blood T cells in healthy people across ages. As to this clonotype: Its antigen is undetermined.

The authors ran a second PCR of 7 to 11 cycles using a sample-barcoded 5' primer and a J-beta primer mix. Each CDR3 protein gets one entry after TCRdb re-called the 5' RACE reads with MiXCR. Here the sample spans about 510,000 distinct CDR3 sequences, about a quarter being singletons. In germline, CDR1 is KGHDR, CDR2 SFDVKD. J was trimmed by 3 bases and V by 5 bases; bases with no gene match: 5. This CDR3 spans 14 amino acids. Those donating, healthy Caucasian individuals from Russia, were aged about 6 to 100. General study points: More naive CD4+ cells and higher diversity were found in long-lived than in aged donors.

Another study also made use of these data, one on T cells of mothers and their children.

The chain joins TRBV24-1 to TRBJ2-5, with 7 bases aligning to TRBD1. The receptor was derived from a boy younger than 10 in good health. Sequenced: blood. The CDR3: CATSGSGQEETQYF. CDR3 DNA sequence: TGTGCCACCAGTGGATCAGGACAGGAAGAGACCCAGTACTTC.